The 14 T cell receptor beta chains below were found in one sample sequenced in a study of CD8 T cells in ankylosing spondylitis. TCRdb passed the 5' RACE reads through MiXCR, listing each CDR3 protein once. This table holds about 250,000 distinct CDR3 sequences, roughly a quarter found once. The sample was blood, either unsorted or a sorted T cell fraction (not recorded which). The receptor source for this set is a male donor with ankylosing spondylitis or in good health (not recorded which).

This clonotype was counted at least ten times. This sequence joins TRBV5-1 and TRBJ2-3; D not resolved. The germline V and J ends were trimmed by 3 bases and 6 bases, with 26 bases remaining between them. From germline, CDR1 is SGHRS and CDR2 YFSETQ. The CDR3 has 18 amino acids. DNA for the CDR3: TGCGCCAGCAGCTCTAGGCGGCCTGTGAAGACTTTCCCGGATACGCAGTATTTT. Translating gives CASSSRRPVKTFPDTQYF. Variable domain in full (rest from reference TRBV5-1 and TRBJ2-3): KAGVTQTPRYLIKTRGQQVTLSCSPISGHRSVSWYQQTPGQGLQFLFEYFSETQRNKGNFPGRFSGRQFSNSRSEMNVSTLELGDSALYLCASSSRRPVKTFPDTQYFGPGTRLTVL.

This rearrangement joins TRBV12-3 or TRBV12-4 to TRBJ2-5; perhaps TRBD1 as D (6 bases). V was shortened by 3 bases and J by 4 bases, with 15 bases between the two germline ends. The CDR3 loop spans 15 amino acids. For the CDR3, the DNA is TGTGCCAGCAGTTTTGGGCAGGGGAGTGGAGAGACCCAGTACTTC. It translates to CASSFGQGSGETQYF.

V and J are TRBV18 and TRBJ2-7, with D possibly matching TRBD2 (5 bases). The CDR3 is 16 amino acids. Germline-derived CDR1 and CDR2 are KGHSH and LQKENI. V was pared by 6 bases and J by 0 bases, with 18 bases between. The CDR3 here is CASSLTSGESSYEQYF. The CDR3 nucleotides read TGTGCCAGCTCGCTCACCTCCGGGGAAAGCTCCTACGAGCAGTACTTC. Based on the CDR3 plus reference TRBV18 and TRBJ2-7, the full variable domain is NAGVMQNPRHLVRRRGQEARLRCSPMKGHSHVYWYRQLPEEGLKFMVYLQKENIIDESGMPKERFSAEFPKEGPSILRIQQVVRGDSAAYFCASSLTSGESSYEQYFGPGTRLTVT.

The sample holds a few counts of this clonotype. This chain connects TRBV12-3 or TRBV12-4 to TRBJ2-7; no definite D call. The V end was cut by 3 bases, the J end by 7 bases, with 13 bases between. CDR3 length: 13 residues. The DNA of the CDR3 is TGTGCCAGCAGTTTGAACGGCCCTGGGGAGCAGTACTTC. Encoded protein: CASSLNGPGEQYF.

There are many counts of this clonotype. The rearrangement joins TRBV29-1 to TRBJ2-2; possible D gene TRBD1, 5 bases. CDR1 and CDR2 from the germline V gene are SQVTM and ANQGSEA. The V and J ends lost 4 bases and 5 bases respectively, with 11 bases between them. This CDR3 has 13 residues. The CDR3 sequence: CSVVQGRTGELFF. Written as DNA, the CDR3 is TGCAGCGTTGTGCAGGGAAGGACCGGGGAGCTGTTTTTT.

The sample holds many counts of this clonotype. CDR3 sequence: CASSLGVSNYGYTF. The CDR3 nucleotides read TGTGCCAGCAGTTTAGGGGTCAGTAACTATGGCTACACCTTC. The chain carries TRBV12-3 or TRBV12-4 and TRBJ1-2, with D uncertain. The CDR3 extends over 14 amino acids. V was cut by 1 base and J by 1 base, with 7 bases left in between.

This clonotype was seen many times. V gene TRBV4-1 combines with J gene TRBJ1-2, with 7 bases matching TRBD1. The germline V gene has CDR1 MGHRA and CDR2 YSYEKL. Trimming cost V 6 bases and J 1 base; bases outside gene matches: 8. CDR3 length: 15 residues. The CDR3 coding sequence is TGCGCCAGCAGGCAAACAGGGGACCTTAACTATGGCTACACCTTC. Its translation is CASRQTGDLNYGYTF.

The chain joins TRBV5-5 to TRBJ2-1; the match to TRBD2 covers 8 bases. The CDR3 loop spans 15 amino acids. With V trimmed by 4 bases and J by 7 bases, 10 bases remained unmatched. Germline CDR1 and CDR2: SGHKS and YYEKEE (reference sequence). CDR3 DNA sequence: TGTGCCAGCAGCCCTCCGGGGGGGACCCGTAATGAGCAGTTCTTC. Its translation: CASSPPGGTRNEQFF.

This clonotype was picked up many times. The CDR3 protein is CASSEGQMGTQYF. The CDR3 DNA sequence: TGTGCCAGCAGTGAAGGGCAGATGGGGACCCAGTACTTC. The V call is TRBV2, the J call TRBJ2-5; no definite D call. V was trimmed by 1 base and J by 7 bases, leaving 10 bases between them. The germline V gene has CDR1 SNHLY and CDR2 FYNNEI. The CDR3 length is 13 residues.

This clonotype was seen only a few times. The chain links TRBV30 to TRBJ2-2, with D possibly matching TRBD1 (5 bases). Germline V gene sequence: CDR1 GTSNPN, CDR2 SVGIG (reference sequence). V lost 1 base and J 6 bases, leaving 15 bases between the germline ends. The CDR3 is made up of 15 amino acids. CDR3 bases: TGTGCCTGGAGTGGCTTGGCAGGGCGTCCCGGGGAGCTGTTTTTT. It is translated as CAWSGLAGRPGELFF.

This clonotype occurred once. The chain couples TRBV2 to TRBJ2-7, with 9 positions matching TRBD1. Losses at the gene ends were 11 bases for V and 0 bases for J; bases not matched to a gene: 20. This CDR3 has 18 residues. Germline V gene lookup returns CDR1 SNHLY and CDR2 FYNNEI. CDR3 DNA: TGTGCCTTCAGCCTAAGGCCATTAACAGGGGGCAACTCCTACGAGCAGTACTTC. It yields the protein CAFSLRPLTGGNSYEQYF.

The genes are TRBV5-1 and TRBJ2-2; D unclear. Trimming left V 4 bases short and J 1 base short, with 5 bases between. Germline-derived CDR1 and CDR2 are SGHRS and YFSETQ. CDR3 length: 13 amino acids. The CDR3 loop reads CASSTENTGELFF. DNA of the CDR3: TGCGCCAGCAGCACCGAGAACACCGGGGAGCTGTTTTTT.

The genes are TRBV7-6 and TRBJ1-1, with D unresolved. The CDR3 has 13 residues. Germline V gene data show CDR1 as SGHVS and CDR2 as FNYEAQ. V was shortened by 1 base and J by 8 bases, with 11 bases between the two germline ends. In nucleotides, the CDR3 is TGTGCCAGCAGCTTAGTTTGGGCAGAAGAAGCTTTCTTT. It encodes CASSLVWAEEAFF.

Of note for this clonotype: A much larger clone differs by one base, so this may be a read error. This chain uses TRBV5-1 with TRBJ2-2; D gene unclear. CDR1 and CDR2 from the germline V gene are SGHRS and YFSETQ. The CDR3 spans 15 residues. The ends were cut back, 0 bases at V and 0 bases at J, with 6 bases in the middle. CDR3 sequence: CASSLAHPNTGELFF. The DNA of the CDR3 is TGCGCCAGCAGCTTGGCTCACCCGAACACCGGGGAGCTGTTTTTT. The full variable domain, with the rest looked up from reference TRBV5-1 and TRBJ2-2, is KAGVTQTPRYLIKTRGQQVTLSCSPISGHRSVSWYQQTPGQGLQFLFEYFSETQRNKGNFPGRFSGRQFSNSRSEMNVSTLELGDSALYLCASSLAHPNTGELFFGEGSRLTVL.